What follows describes a single TCR beta chain. The CDR3 extends 3 residues past the end of the read, so its final part is completed from the germline J gene. This sample stems from a study of T cells in women clearing cervical HPV infection. Sequenced by immunoSEQ multiplex PCR; TCRdb stores in-frame clones only, minus some. The sample has tens of thousands of clones. Trimming cost V 2 bases and J 5 bases; bases outside gene matches: 8. CDR1 is MDHEN, CDR2 SYDVKM, per germline. The CDR3 totals 15 residues. The sequence came from a woman between 18 and 70 years old with a cervical HPV16 infection that either progressed to CIN3+ or cleared (not recorded which). The chain links TRBV28 to TRBJ1-2, with 7 bases aligning to TRBD1. Input material: blood buffy coat. CDR3 DNA (partial): TGTGCCAGCAGTTTACTTAATTTACAGGGGTATGGC. As protein: CASSLLNLQGYG. The whole CDR3 protein is CASSLLNLQGYGYTF.